One and the same sample provided the 2 T cell receptor beta chains below, sequenced in a study of spatial heterogeneity in lung cancer. Study-wide results and limits: Tumor mutation count correlated with how many alpha and beta TCRs expanded intratumorally.

Which antigens these TCRs recognize remains unknown. The time point: sample taken at primary tumor resection. Via MiXCR, TCRdb re-called the 5' RACE reads, giving one row per CDR3 protein. The sample lists 17,000 or so distinct CDR3 sequences, roughly 6% occurring once. Sequences were derived from lung tumor tissue, sampled at surgery. The source is a male donor with early-stage non-small cell lung cancer.

Ten or more counts support this clonotype. This beta chain appears as a stray read in a library generated for alpha chains; its size is not informative. The CDR3 is CSAIRQVDSYEQYF. Written as DNA, the CDR3 is TGCAGTGCTATCCGGCAAGTGGACTCCTACGAGCAGTACTTC. The rearrangement joins TRBV20-1 to TRBJ2-7; D call uncertain. The CDR3 is 14 residues long. V was cut by 4 bases and J by 0 bases, with 13 bases left in between. CDR1 is DFQATT and CDR2 is SNEGSKA in the germline V gene (reference sequence).

There are many counts of this clonotype. This beta chain represents an off-target read in a library built for alpha chains; its size is of limited meaning. J is TRBJ1-2 and V is TRBV2; 9 bases align to TRBD1. V gave up 6 bases and J gave up 4 bases; unmatched junction bases: 9. The germline gives CDR1 SNHLY, CDR2 FYNNEI. The CDR3 covers 15 residues. The CDR3 DNA reads as TGTGCCAGCAGGGCGGGGACAGGGTCGGTCTATGGCTACACCTTC. Protein: CASRAGTGSVYGYTF.